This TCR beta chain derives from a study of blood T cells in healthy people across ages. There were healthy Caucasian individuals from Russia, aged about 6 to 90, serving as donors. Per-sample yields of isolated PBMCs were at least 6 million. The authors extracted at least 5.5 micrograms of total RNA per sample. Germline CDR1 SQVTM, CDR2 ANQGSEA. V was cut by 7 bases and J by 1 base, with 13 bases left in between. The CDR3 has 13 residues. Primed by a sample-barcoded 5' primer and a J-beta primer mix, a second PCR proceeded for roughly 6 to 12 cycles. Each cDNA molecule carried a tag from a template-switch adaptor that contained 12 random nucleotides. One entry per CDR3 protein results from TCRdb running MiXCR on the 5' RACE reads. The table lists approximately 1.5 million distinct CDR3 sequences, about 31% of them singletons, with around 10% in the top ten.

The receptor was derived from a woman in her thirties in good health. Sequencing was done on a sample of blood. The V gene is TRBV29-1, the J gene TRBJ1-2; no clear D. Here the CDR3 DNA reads TGCAGCGCCCCGGTGAACTTTAACTATGGCTACACCTTC. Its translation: CSAPVNFNYGYTF.